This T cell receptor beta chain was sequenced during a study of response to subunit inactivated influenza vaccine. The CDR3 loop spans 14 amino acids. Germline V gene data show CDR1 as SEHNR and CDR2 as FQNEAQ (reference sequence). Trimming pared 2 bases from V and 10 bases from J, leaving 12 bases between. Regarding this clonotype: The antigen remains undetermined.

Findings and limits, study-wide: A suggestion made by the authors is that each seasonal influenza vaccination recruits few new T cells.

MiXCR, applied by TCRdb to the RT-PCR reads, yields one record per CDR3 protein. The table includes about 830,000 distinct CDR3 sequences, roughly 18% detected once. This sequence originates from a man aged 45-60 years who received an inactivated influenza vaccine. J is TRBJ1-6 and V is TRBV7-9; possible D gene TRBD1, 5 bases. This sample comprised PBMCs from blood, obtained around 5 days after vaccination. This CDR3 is CASSLLGVGSPLHF. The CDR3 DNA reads TGTGCCAGCAGCTTACTGGGGGTAGGATCACCCCTCCACTTT.